In this sample, the clone carrying this T cell receptor (beta chain) turned up many times. Antigen: not known. These data come from a study of T cells in Graves' hyperthyroidism and ophthalmopathy. Findings of the study overall: Blood held most thyroid clonotypes expanded above 0.001 frequency. Ophthalmopathy onset followed model prediction by a median about 6.5 months.

The CDR3 runs to 15 residues. Germline loops: CDR1 SGHNT, CDR2 YYREEE (reference sequence). Trimming removed 4 bases from V and 7 bases from J; junction bases left unmatched: 5. The CDR3 regions of TCR beta were amplified from RNA transcripts. Initially, a first-round RT-PCR of the TCR CDR3 employed the HTBI primer set. TCRdb re-derived calls from the multiplex PCR reads in MiXCR, one entry per CDR3 protein. Of 300,000 or so distinct CDR3 sequences in the sample, approximately 15% are singletons; the top ten hold approximately 60%. The V gene is TRBV5-4, the J gene TRBJ2-1; 13 nucleotides line up with TRBD2. Sequenced sample: blood. The TCR was taken from a woman between 55 and 75 years old with Graves' ophthalmopathy. The CDR3 bases are TGTGCCAGCAGCGCTACTAGCGGGAGGGGGAATGAGCAGTTCTTC. Translating gives CASSATSGRGNEQFF.